Described below is a single T cell receptor beta chain sequence and its context. The data derive from a study of T cells expressing NK-cell markers. TCRdb re-called the 5' RACE reads, yielding one record per CDR3 amino acid sequence without DNA. Recorded for this sample: 550,000 to 600,000 distinct CDR3 sequences. The V gene's germline CDR1 is SGHTA and CDR2 FQGNSA. The CDR3 is 15 residues long. The TCR sequence derives from a man between 18 and 35 years old in good health. The sample taken for sequencing was blood T cells: a sorted CD56 or NKG2C T cell subset, CD4+ or CD8+ T cells, or bulk PBMC T cells (not recorded which). The chain recombines TRBV7-2 with TRBJ2-7; the D call of TRBD1 rests on TCRdb alone, since no DNA is present to check it. CDR3: CASSSTPGQSYEQYF. Filled out from reference TRBV7-2 and TRBJ2-7, the complete variable domain reads GAGVSQSPSNKVTEKGKDVELRCDPISGHTALYWYRQSLGQGLEFLIYFQGNSAPDKSGLPSDRFSAERTGGSVSTLTIQRTQQEDSAVYLCASSSTPGQSYEQYFGPGTRLTVT.